The rows below give T cell receptor beta chains drawn from one sample of a study of cytomegalovirus exposure and HLA in healthy donors. Repertoires were generated with immunoSEQ multiplex PCR, while TCRdb's copy carries only in-frame clones and drops some. The sample lists around 190,000 clones; approximately 78% were seen once. The sample consisted of PBMCs. These TCRs come from a woman aged 30 to 39 in good health and CMV-seropositive. The CDR3 runs from the conserved cysteine through the conserved F or W. D genes are given only for firm matches. Rows give clone size only sometimes, using once, few, many, or a class for an expanded clone.

length	V	D	J	size	DNA	CDR3
13	TRBV12-5	-	TRBJ2-3	-	TGTGCTAGTGGTTTGGGACTTACAGATACGCAGTATTTT	CASGLGLTDTQYF
15	TRBV11-2	-	TRBJ1-1	-	TGTGCCAGCAGCTCAGCGGGAGGGGGGGTCACTGAAGCTTTCTTT	CASSSAGGGVTEAFF
15	TRBV29-1	-	TRBJ2-1	-	TGCAGCGTTGAGGGAGGGGACATTTCCTACAATGAGCAGTTCTTC	CSVEGGDISYNEQFF
15	TRBV27	-	TRBJ2-2	-	TGTGCCAGCAGTTTTAGCGCCTCGGGCACCGGGGAGCTGTTTTTT	CASSFSASGTGELFF
16	TRBV5-4	TRBD1	TRBJ2-5	-	TGTGCCAGCAGCGGTCCGGGACAGGGAAAAGGAGAGACCCAGTACTTC	CASSGPGQGKGETQYF
12	TRBV10-1	-	TRBJ2-2	-	TGCGCCAGCAGACAGAACACCGGGGAGCTGTTTTTT	CASRQNTGELFF
16	TRBV28	TRBD2	TRBJ2-3	-	TGTGCCAGCAGTTTATATAGGAGCGGGGGGACAGATACGCAGTATTTT	CASSLYRSGGTDTQYF
15	TRBV7-3	TRBD1	TRBJ2-3	-	TGTGCCAGCAGCGCAACAGGGGCCAGCACAGATACGCAGTATTTT	CASSATGASTDTQYF
14	TRBV28	-	TRBJ2-7	-	TGTGCCAGCAGTTTTCCCCCGGGCTCCTACGAGCAGTACTTC	CASSFPPGSYEQYF
13	TRBV7-8	-	TRBJ2-3	-	TGTGCCACTCGCCGATCGGGCACAGATACGCAGTATTTT	CATRRSGTDTQYF
18	TRBV6-1	-	TRBJ2-2	once	TGTGCCAGCAGCGAAGGAGGGGGCAGGGTCGGTTACACCGGGGAGCTGTTTTTT	CASSEGGGRVGYTGELFF
13	TRBV19	-	TRBJ1-5	few	TGTGCCAGTAGTATGACAGGCAATCAGCCCCAGCATTTT	CASSMTGNQPQHF
14	TRBV2	-	TRBJ2-1	few	TGTGCCAGCAGTGAAGGAACGAGCCGGGGTGAGCAGTTCTTC	CASSEGTSRGEQFF
16	TRBV10-3	TRBD2	TRBJ2-7	-	TGTGCCATCAGTGCCGGACTAGCGGACCTCTCCTACGAGCAGTACTTC	CAISAGLADLSYEQYF
17	TRBV30	TRBD1	TRBJ2-7	-	TGTGCCTGGACCGACGGCGGGACAGGGTATCCGCTCTACGAGCAGTACTTC	CAWTDGGTGYPLYEQYF
17	TRBV19	TRBD1	TRBJ2-5	-	TGTGCCAGTAGTATCAACTTGGACAGGGCTTCCAAAGAGACCCAGTACTTC	CASSINLDRASKETQYF
15	TRBV27	-	TRBJ1-5	-	TGTGCCAGCAGTTTATCCGGAGGCGGCAATCAGCCCCAGCATTTT	CASSLSGGGNQPQHF
15	TRBV4-3	-	TRBJ1-2	-	TGCGCCAGCAGCCAAGAAAGCGGGACGGCGGGGGGCTACACCTTC	CASSQESGTAGGYTF
15	TRBV5-1	TRBD1	TRBJ1-4	-	TGCGCCAGCAGCTGGATGGGACAGGGAGTTGAAAAACTGTTTTTT	CASSWMGQGVEKLFF
15	TRBV9	TRBD1	TRBJ1-2	-	TGTGCCAGCAGCGCCCGGACAGGGGTTAACTATGGCTACACCTTC	CASSARTGVNYGYTF
15	TRBV5-6	TRBD1	TRBJ2-3	once	TGTGCCAGCAGTATGGTGGACAGGCTTGCAGATACGCAGTATTTT	CASSMVDRLADTQYF
16	TRBV4-2	-	TRBJ2-5	once	TGTGCCAGCAGCCAAGATCCCCCCGGCAGGGGCGAGACCCAGTACTTC	CASSQDPPGRGETQYF
14	TRBV29-1	-	TRBJ1-1	-	TGCAGCGTTGGCCACAACCGGAGAAACACTGAAGCTTTCTTT	CSVGHNRRNTEAFF
14	TRBV29-1	-	TRBJ2-1	few	TGCAGTGCAACCAAGGAGGACTCCTACAATGAGCAGTTCTTC	CSATKEDSYNEQFF
13	TRBV2	-	TRBJ1-2	-	TGTGCCAGCAGTGAACAGGTTCTCTATGGCTACACCTTC	CASSEQVLYGYTF
14	TRBV7-8	-	TRBJ1-5	-	TGTGCCAGCAGCTTCACAGGGTGGGATCAGCCCCAGCATTTT	CASSFTGWDQPQHF